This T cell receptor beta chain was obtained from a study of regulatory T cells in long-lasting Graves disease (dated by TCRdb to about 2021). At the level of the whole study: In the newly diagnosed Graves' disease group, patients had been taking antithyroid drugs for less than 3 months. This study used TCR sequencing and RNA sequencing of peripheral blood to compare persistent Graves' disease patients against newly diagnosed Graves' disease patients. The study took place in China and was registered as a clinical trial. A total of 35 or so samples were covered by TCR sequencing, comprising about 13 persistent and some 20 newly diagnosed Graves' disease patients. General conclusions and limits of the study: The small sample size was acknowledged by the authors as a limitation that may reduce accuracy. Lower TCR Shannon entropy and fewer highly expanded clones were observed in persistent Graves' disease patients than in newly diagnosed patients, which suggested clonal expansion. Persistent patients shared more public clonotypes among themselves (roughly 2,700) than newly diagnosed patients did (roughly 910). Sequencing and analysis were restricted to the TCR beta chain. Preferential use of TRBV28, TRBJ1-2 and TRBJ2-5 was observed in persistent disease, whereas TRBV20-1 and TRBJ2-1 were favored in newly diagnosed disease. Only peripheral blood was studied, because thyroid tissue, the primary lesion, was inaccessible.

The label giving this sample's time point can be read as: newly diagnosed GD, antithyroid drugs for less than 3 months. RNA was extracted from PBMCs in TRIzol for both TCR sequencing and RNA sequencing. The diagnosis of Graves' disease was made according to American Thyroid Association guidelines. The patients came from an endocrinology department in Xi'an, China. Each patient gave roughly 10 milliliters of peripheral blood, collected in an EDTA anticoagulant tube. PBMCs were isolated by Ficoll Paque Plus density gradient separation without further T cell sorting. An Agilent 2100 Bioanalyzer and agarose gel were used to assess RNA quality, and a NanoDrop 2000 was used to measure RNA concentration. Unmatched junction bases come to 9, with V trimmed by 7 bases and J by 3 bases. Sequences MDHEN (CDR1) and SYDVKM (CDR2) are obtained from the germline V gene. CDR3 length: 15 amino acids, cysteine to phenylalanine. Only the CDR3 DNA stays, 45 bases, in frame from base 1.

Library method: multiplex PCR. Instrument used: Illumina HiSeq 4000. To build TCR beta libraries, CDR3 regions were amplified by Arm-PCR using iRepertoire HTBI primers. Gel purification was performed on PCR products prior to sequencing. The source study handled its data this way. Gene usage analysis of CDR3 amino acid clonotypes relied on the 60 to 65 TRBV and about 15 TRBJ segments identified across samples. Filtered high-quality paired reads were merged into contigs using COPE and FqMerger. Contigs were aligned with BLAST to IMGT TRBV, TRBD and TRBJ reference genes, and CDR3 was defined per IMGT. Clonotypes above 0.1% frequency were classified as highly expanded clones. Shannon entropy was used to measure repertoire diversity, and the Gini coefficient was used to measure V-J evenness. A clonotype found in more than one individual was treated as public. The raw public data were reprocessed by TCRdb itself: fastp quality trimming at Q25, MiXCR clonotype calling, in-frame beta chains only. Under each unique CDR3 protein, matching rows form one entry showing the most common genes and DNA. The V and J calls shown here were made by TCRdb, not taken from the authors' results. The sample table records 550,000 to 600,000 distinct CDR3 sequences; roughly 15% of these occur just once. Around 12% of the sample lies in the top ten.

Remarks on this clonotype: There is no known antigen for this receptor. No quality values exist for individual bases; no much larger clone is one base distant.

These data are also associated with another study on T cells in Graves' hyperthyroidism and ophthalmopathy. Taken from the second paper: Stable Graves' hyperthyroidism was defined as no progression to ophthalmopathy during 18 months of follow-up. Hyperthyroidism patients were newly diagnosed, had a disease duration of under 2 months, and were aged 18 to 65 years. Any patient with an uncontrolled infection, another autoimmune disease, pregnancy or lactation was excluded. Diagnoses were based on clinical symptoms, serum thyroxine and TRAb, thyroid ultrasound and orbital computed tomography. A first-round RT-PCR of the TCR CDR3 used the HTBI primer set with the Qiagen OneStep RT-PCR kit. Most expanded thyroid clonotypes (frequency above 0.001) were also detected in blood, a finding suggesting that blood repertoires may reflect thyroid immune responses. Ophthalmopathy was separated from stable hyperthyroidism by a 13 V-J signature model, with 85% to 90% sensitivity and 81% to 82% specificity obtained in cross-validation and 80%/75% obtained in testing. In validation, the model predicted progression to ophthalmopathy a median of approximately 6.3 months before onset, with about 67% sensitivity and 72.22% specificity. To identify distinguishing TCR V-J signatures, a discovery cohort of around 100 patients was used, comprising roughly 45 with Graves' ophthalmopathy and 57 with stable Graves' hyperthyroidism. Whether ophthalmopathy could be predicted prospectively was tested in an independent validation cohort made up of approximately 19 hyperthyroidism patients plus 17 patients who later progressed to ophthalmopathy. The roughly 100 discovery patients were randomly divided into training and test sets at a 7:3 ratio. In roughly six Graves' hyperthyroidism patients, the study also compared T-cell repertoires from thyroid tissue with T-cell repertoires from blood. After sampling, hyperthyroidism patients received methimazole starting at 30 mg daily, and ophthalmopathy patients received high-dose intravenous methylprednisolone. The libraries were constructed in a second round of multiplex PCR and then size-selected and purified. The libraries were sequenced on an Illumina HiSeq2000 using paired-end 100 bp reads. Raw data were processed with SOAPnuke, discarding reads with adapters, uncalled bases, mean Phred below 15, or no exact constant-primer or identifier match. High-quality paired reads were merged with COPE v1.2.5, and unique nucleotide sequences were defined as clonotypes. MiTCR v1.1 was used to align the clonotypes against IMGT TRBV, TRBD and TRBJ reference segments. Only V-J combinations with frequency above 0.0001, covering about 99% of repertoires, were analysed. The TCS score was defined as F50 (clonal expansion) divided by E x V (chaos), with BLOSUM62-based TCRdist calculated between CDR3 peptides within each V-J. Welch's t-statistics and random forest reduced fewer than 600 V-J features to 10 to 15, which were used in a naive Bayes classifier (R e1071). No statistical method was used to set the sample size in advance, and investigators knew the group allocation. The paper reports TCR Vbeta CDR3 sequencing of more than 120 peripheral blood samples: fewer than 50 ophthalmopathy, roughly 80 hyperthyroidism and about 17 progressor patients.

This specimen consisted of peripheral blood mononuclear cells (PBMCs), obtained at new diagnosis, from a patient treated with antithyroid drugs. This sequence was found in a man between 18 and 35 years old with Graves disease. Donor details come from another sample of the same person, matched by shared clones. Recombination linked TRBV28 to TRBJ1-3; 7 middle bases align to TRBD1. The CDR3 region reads CASTLPGQFGNTIYF. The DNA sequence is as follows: TGTGCCAGCACTCTCCCGGGACAGTTTGGAAACACCATATATTTT.